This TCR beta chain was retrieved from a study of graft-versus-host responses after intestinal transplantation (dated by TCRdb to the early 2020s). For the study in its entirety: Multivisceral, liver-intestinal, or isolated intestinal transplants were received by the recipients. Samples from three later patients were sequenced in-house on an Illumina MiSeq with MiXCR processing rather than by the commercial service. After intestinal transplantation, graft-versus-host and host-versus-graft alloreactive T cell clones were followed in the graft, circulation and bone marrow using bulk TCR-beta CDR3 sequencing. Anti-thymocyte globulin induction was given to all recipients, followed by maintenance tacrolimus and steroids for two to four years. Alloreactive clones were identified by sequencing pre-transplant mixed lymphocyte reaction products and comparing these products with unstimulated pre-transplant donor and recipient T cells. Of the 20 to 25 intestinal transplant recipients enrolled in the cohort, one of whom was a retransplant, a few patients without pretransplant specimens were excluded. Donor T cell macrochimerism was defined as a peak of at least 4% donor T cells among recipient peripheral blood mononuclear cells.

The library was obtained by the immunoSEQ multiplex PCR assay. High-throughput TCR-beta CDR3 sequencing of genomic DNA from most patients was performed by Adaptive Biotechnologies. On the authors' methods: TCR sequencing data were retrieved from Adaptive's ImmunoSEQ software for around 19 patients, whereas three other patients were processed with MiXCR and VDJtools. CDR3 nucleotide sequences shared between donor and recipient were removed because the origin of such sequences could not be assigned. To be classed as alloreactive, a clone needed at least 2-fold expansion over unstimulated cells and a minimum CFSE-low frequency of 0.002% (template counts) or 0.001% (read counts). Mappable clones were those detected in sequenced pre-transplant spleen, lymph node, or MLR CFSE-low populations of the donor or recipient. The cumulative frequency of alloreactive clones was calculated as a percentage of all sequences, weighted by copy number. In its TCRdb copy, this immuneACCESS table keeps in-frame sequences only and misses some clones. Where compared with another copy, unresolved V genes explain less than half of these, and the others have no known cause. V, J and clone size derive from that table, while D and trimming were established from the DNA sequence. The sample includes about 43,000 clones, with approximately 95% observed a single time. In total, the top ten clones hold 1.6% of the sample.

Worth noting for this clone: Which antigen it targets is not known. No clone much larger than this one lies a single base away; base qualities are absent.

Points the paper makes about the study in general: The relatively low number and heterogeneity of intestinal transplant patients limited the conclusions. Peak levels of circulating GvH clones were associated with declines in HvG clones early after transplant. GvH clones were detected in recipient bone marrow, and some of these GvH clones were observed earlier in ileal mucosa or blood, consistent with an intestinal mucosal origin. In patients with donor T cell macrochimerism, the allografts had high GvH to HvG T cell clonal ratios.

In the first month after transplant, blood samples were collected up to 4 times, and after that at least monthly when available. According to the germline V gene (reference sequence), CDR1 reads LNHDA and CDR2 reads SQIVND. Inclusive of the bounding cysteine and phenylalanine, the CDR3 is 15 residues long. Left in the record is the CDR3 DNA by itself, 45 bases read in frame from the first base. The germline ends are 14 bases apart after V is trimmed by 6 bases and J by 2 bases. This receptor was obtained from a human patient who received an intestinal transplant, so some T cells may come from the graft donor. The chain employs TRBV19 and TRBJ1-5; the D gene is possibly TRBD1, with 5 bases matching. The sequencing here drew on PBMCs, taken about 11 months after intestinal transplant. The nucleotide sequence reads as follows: TGTGCCAGTAGGGGGACTCCCCAAGGCAATCAGCCCCAGCATTTT. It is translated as CASRGTPQGNQPQHF.